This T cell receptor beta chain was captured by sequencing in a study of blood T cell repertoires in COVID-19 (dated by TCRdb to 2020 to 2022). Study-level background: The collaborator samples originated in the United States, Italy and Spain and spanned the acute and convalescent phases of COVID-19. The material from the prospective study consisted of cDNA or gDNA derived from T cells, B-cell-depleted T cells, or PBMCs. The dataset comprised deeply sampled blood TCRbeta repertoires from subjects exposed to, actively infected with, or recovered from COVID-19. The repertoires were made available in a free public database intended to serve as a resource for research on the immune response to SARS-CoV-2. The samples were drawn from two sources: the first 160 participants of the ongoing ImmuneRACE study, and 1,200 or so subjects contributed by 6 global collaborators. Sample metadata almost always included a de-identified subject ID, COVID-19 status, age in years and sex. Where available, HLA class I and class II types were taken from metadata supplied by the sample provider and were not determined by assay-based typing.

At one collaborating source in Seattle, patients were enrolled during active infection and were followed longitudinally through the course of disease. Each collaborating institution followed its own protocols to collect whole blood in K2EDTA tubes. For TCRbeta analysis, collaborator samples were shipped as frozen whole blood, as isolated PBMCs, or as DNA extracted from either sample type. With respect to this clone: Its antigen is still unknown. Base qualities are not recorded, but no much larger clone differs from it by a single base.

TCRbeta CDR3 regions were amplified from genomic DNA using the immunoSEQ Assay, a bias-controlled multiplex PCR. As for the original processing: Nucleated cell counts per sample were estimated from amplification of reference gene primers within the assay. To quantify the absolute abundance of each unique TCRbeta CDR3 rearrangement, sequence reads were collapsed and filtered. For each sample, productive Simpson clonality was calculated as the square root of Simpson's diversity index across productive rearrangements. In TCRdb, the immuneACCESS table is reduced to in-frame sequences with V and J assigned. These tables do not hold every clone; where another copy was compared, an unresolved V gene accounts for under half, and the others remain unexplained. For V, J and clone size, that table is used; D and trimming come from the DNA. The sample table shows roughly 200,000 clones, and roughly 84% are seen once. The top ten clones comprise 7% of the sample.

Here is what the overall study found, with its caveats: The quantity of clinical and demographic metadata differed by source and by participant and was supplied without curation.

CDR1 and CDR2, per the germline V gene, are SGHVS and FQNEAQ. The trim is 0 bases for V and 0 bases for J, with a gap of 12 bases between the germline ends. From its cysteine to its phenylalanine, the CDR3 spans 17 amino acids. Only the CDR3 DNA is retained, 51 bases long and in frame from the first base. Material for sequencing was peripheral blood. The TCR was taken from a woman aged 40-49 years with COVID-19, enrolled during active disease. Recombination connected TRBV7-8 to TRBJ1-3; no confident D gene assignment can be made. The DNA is TGTGCCAGCAGCTTAGCGCTCCCGGGATTCTCTGGAAACACCATATATTTT. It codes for CASSLALPGFSGNTIYF.